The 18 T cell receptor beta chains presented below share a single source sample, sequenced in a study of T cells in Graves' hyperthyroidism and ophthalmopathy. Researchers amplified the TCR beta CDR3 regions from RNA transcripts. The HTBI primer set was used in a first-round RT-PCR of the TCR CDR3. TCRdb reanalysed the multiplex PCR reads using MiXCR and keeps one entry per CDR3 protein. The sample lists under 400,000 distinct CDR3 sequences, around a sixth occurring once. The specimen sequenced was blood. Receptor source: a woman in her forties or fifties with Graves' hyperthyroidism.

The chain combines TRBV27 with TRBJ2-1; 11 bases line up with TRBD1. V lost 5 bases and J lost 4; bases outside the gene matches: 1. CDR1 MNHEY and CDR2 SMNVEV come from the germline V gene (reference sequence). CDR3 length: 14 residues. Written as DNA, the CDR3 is TGTGCCAGCAGTCGGGACAGGGGGTACAATGAGCAGTTCTTC. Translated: CASSRDRGYNEQFF.

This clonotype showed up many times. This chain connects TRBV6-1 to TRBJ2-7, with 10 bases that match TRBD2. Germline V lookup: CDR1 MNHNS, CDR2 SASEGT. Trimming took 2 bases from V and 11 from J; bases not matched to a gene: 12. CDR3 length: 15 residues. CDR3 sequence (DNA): TGTGCCAGCAGTGAAACTTCAGGTACTAGCGGGAAGGAGTACTTC. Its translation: CASSETSGTSGKEYF.

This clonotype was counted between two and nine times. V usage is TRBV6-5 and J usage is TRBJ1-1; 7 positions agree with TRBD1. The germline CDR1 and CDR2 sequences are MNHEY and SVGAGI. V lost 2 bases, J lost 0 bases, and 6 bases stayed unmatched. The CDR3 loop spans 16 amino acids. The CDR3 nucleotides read TGTGCCAGCAGTTACCGCCGGACAGGAATGAACACTGAAGCTTTCTTT. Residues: CASSYRRTGMNTEAFF.

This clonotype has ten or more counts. CDR3 DNA sequence: TGTGCCAGCAGTTCGTTTAGGGGGTCGGGAAACATTCAGTACTTC. Translated: CASSSFRGSGNIQYF. J is TRBJ2-4 and V is TRBV11-2, with a weak D call TRBD1 (6 bases). This CDR3 is 15 amino acids long. The ends were cut back, 6 bases at V and 6 bases at J, with 18 bases in the middle. CDR1 and CDR2 (germline): SGHAT, FQNNGV.

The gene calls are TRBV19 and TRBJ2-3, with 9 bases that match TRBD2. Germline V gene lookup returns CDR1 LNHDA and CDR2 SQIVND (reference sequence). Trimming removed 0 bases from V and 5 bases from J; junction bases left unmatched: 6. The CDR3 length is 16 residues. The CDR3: CASSIESAGGRDTQYF. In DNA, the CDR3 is TGTGCCAGTAGTATAGAATCAGCGGGGGGACGAGATACGCAGTATTTT. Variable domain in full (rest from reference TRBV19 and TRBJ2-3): DGGITQSPKYLFRKEGQNVTLSCEQNLNHDAMYWYRQDPGQGLRLIYYSQIVNDFQKGDIAEGYSVSREKKESFPLTVTSAQKNPTAFYLCASSIESAGGRDTQYFGPGTRLTVL.

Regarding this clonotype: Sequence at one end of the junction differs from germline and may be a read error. CDR3 sequence: CASSVTGDSYNEQFF. As DNA, the CDR3 is TGTGCCAGCAGCGTAACAGGGGACTCCTACAATGAGCAGTTCTTC. The genes are TRBV7-3 and TRBJ2-1, with TRBD1 matching over 7 bases. This CDR3 spans 15 amino acids. The V gene's germline CDR1 is SGHTA and CDR2 FQGTGA.

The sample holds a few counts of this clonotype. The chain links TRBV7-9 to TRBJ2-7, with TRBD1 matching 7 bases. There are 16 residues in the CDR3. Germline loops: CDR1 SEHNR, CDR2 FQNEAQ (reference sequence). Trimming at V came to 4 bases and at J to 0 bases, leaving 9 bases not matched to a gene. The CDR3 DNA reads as TGTGCCAGCAGCTCTATCAAGGGACAGATCTCCTACGAGCAGTACTTC. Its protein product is CASSSIKGQISYEQYF.

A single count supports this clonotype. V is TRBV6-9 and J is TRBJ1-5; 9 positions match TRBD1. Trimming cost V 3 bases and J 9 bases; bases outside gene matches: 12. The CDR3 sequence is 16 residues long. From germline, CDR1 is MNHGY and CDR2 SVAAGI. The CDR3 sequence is CASSYGTGSGIRPQHF. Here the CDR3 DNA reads TGTGCCAGCAGTTACGGGACAGGGAGCGGCATACGGCCCCAGCATTTT.

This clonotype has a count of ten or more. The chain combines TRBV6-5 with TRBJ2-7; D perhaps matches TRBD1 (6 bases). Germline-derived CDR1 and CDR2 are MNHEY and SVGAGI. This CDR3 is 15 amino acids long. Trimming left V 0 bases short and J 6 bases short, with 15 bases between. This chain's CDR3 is CASSYSGRGEREQYF. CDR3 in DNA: TGTGCCAGCAGTTACTCCGGCAGGGGCGAACGCGAGCAGTACTTC.

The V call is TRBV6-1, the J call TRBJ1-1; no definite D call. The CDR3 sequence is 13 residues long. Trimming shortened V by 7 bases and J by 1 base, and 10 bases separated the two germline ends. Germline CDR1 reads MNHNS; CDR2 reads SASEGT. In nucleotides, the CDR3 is TGTGCCAGCACAACCCATCGGAACACTGAAGCTTTCTTT. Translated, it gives CASTTHRNTEAFF.

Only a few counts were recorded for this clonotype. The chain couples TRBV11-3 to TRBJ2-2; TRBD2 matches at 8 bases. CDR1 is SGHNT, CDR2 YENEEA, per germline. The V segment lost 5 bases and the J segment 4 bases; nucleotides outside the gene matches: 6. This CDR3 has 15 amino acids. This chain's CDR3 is CASSAGGGTTGELFF. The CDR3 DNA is TGTGCCAGCAGCGCCGGGGGGGGTACCACCGGGGAGCTGTTTTTT. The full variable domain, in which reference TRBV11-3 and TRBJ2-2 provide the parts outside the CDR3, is EAGVVQSPRYKIIEKKQPVAFWCNPISGHNTLYWYLQNLGQGPELLIRYENEEAVDDSQLPKDRFSAERLKGVDSTLKIQPAELGDSAVYLCASSAGGGTTGELFFGEGSRLTVL.

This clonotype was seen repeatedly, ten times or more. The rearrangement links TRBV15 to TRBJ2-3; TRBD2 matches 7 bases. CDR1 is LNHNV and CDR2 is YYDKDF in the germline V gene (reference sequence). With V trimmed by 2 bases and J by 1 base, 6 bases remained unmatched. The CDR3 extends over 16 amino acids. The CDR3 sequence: CATSRRASGRTDTQYF. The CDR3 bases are TGTGCCACCAGCAGACGAGCTAGCGGACGCACAGATACGCAGTATTTT.

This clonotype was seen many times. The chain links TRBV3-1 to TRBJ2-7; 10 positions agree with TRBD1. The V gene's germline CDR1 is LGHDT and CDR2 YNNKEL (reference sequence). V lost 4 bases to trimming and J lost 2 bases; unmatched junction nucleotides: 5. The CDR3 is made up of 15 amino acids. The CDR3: CASSRPGQGTYEQYF. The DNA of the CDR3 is TGTGCCAGCAGCCGTCCGGGACAGGGGACCTACGAGCAGTACTTC.

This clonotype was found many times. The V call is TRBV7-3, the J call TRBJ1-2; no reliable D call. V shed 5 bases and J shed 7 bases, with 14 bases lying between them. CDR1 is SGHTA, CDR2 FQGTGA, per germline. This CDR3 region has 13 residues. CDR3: CASSEWGERGYTF. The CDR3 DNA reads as TGTGCCAGCAGCGAGTGGGGAGAGCGTGGCTACACCTTC.

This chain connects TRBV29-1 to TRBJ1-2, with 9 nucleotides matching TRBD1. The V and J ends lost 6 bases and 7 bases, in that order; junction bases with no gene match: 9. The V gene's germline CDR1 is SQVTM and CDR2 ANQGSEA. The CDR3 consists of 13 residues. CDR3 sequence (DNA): TGCAGCGTACCCCGGACAGGGGTTATTGGCTACACCTTC. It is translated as CSVPRTGVIGYTF.

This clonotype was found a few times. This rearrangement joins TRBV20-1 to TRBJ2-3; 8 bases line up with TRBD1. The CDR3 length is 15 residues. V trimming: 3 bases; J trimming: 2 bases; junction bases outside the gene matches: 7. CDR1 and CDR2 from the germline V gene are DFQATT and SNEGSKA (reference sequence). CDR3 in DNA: TGCAGTGCTAGGGTGACAGGGGACCTCACAGATACGCAGTATTTT. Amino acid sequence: CSARVTGDLTDTQYF.

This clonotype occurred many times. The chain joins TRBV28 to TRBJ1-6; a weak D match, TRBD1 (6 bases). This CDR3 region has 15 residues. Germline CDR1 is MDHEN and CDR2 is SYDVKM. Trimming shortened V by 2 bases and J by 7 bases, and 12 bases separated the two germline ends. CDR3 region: CASSLGGRRNSPLHF. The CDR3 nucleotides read TGTGCCAGCAGTTTAGGGGGCCGTCGAAATTCACCCCTCCACTTT.

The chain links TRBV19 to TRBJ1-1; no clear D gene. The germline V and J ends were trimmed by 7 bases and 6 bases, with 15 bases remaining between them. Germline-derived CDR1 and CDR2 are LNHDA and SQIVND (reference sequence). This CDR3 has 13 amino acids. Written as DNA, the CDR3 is TGTGCCAGTACCTTAAACGGGGAGCCTGAAGCTTTCTTT. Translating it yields CASTLNGEPEAFF.